This T cell receptor beta chain originates from a study of T cell responses to AZD1222 COVID-19 vaccine. Study in general: Analyses pooled second doses at about 4 or about 12 weeks. General study findings and limits: Just a handful of AZD1222 recipients were seropositive at baseline.

Trimming pared 0 bases from V and 1 base from J, leaving 7 bases between. The CDR3 runs 15 residues. The germline V gene encodes CDR1 LGHNA and CDR2 YSLEER. A note on this clone: Its antigen is not known.

Only in-frame clones appear in the TCRdb table, and some are missing; sequencing was by immunoSEQ multiplex PCR. The profile shows about 120,000 clones, around 92% of them singletons. The chain recombines TRBV4-3 with TRBJ1-3, with D hard to call. This TCR came from an adult in good health. Sequences were derived from peripheral blood, sampled on day 0 of AZD1222 vaccination. The CDR3 sequence: CASSQEVVSGNTIYF. CDR3 coding DNA: TGCGCCAGCAGCCAAGAAGTAGTTTCTGGAAACACCATATATTTT.